This paragraph reports one T cell receptor beta chain. This sample is drawn from a study of blood T cell repertoires in COVID-19. How the authors handled the data: Amplified reference gene primers provided the basis for estimating nucleated cell counts. Using immunoSEQ multiplex PCR, the repertoire was profiled, and TCRdb retains in-frame clones only, with some absent. The D gene and trimming were derived from the DNA, and the V and J assignments and clone size from that table. The repertoire holds about 430,000 clones, 70% to 90% seen once, with about 0.91% in the top ten. The V and J ends lost 2 bases and 3 bases, in that order; junction bases with no gene match: 5. Germline V gives CDR1 WNHNN, CDR2 SYGVQD (reference sequence). The CDR3 covers 15 residues.

The origin of this receptor is a man between 18 and 29 years old with COVID-19, enrolled during active disease. The specimen sequenced was peripheral blood. The chain links TRBV10-1 to TRBJ1-2; 8 bases are shared with TRBD1. The CDR3 bases are TGCGCCAGCAGTGAGGGACAGGGTTTGGACTATGGCTACACCTTC. It yields the protein CASSEGQGLDYGYTF.